Listed below are T cell receptor beta chains from one sample, sequenced in a study of cytomegalovirus exposure and HLA in healthy donors. Sequencing used immunoSEQ multiplex PCR; TCRdb keeps in-frame clones, though not all of them. Of roughly 100,000 clones in the sample, roughly two thirds were seen once. Sequencing used PBMCs. The receptors stem from a woman aged 45 to 65 in good health and CMV-seropositive. Both conserved end residues are part of each CDR3. D genes are given only for firm matches.

v_gene | d_gene | CDR3aa
TRBV7-3 | . | CASSLRSQSDTQYF
TRBV28 | TRBD1 | CASSSYRDSAYGYTF
TRBV7-3 | TRBD1 | CASSLTGTGGTDTQYF
TRBV5-6 | . | CASSGLLQETQYF
TRBV25-1 | TRBD1 | CASSETGAPGELFF
TRBV10-3 | TRBD2 | CASTVTSGWGETQYF
TRBV28 | . | CASSPTGLYGYTF
TRBV11-2 | . | CASSFQEGEIEAFF
TRBV6-5 | TRBD1 | CASSSHRGPYNSPLHF
TRBV19 | . | CASRRGEGVYGYTF
TRBV30 | TRBD2 | CAWKAGLAGRSEQFF
TRBV7-3 | TRBD2 | CASSSRTSGSLGGELFF
TRBV10-3 | . | CATLSGHSYNEQFF
TRBV5-5 | TRBD1 | CASQGGTEAFF
TRBV28 | . | CASSLRPPRGETQYF
TRBV7-7 | TRBD1 | CASSLRTGGDTQYF
TRBV5-6 | . | CASSLGPSNYGYTF
TRBV29-1 | TRBD1 | CSVGTGGPLFYEQYF
TRBV5-6 | . | CASSFGNEQFF
TRBV5-1 | . | CASSLTPTSSYEQYF
TRBV15 | TRBD1 | CATSTDRVQPQHF
TRBV6-1 | . | CASSDGQGNYNEQFF